This T cell receptor (beta chain) originates from a study of CD8 T cells in ankylosing spondylitis. A single record per CDR3 protein comes from TCRdb applying MiXCR to the 5' RACE reads. The table lists 300,000 to 400,000 distinct CDR3 sequences, approximately 22% of them singletons. The V end lost 3 bases, the J end lost 6 bases, and 9 bases lay between the germline ends. The CDR3 is 12 amino acids. The germline CDR1 and CDR2 sequences are MNHEY and SMNVEV (reference sequence). Material: blood, either unsorted or a sorted T cell fraction (not recorded which). This clonotype originated in a male donor with ankylosing spondylitis or in good health (not recorded which). The chain links TRBV27 to TRBJ2-7, with D unclear. DNA for the CDR3: TGTGCCAGCAGTTTGACACCTGGCGAGCAGTACTTC. As protein: CASSLTPGEQYF.